The clone carrying this TCR beta chain has only one observation. Alongside a J-beta primer mix, a sample-barcoded 5' primer served in a second PCR lasting about 6 to 11 cycles. One entry per CDR3 protein results from TCRdb running MiXCR on the 5' RACE reads. Here the sample spans approximately 780,000 distinct CDR3 sequences, roughly 24% being singletons. CDR1 is SQVTM, CDR2 ANQGSEA, per germline. This CDR3 spans 11 amino acids. Trimming pared 7 bases from V and 4 bases from J, leaving 10 bases between. This sample is drawn from a study of blood T cells in healthy people across ages. The donors, aged about 6 to 100, were healthy Caucasians from Russia. The same sample was also studied in work on T cells of mothers and their children. That paper adds: Using approximately 1.5 ug per 15 ul, all extracted RNA underwent cDNA synthesis. Inherited differences only slightly affect thymic shaping of TCR recombination output.

This receptor was identified in a boy younger than 18 in good health. The source material was blood. This chain links TRBV29-1 with TRBJ1-1; weak D call: TRBD1 (5 bases). CDR3 region: CSAGTGTEAFF. Here the CDR3 DNA reads TGCAGCGCAGGGACGGGCACTGAAGCTTTCTTT.